Presented here are 10 T cell receptor beta chains from one specimen sequenced in a study of cytomegalovirus exposure and HLA in healthy donors. The PCR employed 60 Vbeta primers together with 13 Jbeta primers. Clones were read by immunoSEQ multiplex PCR, and TCRdb kept only the in-frame ones, dropping some. Of some 130,000 clones listed, 80% are singletons. The sample was PBMCs. Receptors were obtained from a man in his forties in good health and CMV-seronegative.

The rearrangement uses TRBV6-1 and TRBJ2-7, with 8 bases matching TRBD2. V gave up 1 base and J gave up 0 bases; unmatched junction bases: 2. The germline CDR1 and CDR2 sequences are MNHNS and SASEGT. CDR3 length: 15 amino acids. The CDR3 coding sequence is TGTGCCAGCAGTGAAGGACTAGCGTACTCCTACGAGCAGTACTTC. It specifies CASSEGLAYSYEQYF.

The chain combines TRBV19 with TRBJ2-1; 12 bases match TRBD2. CDR3 length equals 14 residues. From germline, CDR1 is LNHDA and CDR2 SQIVND (reference sequence). The V gene end was trimmed by 9 bases and the J gene end by 3 bases; junction bases not matched to a gene: 3. The CDR3 bases are TGTGCCAGCACGGGACTAGCGGGCTACAATGAGCAGTTCTTC. Amino acid sequence: CASTGLAGYNEQFF.

The chain carries TRBV30 and TRBJ2-7; D gene uncertain. This CDR3 contains 11 residues. V lost 0 bases and J 6 bases, leaving 6 bases between the germline ends. Germline CDR1 reads GTSNPN; CDR2 reads SVGIG (reference sequence). The CDR3 DNA reads as TGTGCCTGGAGTGTACTGGTCGAGCAGTACTTC. Translated: CAWSVLVEQYF.

This chain uses TRBV28 with TRBJ2-1; 11 positions agree with TRBD2. J lost 6 bases, V lost 2 bases, and 3 bases had no gene match. Germline assignment: CDR1 MDHEN and CDR2 SYDVKM. This CDR3 spans 15 amino acids. CDR3 loop: CASSLGTSGLNEQFF. In nucleotides, the CDR3 is TGTGCCAGCAGTTTAGGGACTAGCGGCCTCAATGAGCAGTTCTTC.

The CDR3: CASSLTHYEESRFF. In DNA form, the CDR3 reads TGTGCCAGCAGTCTGACCCACTACGAAGAAAGTCGATTCTTC. The V and J genes are TRBV6-4 and TRBJ2-1; D unclear. Trimming took off 5 bases at V and 16 bases at J, with 24 bases between the two ends. Germline V lookup: CDR1 MRHNA, CDR2 SNTAGT. CDR3 length: 14 residues.

This chain connects TRBV4-1 to TRBJ2-7, with D perhaps TRBD2 (6 bases). Per germline, CDR1 MGHRA and CDR2 YSYEKL. Trimming removed 3 bases from V and 0 bases from J, with 9 bases in between. The CDR3 runs 14 residues. CDR3 nucleotides: TGCGCCAGCAGCCACGCGGGGCCCTCCTACGAGCAGTACTTC. This codes for CASSHAGPSYEQYF.

The chain joins TRBV28 to TRBJ2-7, with D hard to call. The CDR3 has 12 amino acids. Germline V gene lookup returns CDR1 MDHEN and CDR2 SYDVKM. The V end was cut by 3 bases, the J end by 4 bases, with 7 bases between. The CDR3 protein is CASSFSHYEQYF. The CDR3 nucleotides are TGTGCCAGCAGTTTCTCACATTACGAGCAGTACTTC. The variable domain in full, with the rest retrieved from reference TRBV28 and TRBJ2-7, is DVKVTQSSRYLVKRTGEKVFLECVQDMDHENMFWYRQDPGLGLRLIYFSYDVKMKEKGDIPEGYSVSREKKERFSLILESASTNQTSMYLCASSFSHYEQYFGPGTRLTVT.

The chain combines TRBV5-1 with TRBJ2-2, with D perhaps matching TRBD1 (6 bases). The CDR3 is 16 residues long. Trimming cost V 0 bases and J 6 bases, with 15 bases left between them. CDR1 is SGHRS, CDR2 YFSETQ, per germline. CDR3 nucleotides: TGCGCCAGCAGCTTGGTAGGGCAGGGGACCGCCGGGGAGCTGTTTTTT. This translates into CASSLVGQGTAGELFF.

This chain joins TRBV5-1 and TRBJ2-2, with a tentative D call TRBD1 (6 bases). The CDR3 loop spans 16 amino acids. Germline values: CDR1 SGHRS, CDR2 YFSETQ. The V and J ends lost 0 bases and 0 bases respectively, with 9 bases between them. The CDR3 is CASSLGDTTNTGELFF. The CDR3 DNA is TGCGCCAGCAGCTTGGGGGACACAACGAACACCGGGGAGCTGTTTTTT.

In this sample, this clone turned up once. The chain is built from TRBV15 and TRBJ2-3; D possibly corresponds to TRBD1 (6 bases). The V and J ends lost 1 base and 2 bases respectively, with 13 bases between them. The CDR3 covers 16 residues. Germline V gives CDR1 LNHNV, CDR2 YYDKDF (reference sequence). CDR3 bases: TGTGCCACCAGCAGAGGCATAGCAGGGGCCACAGATACGCAGTATTTT. Its translation is CATSRGIAGATDTQYF.